The 13 T cell receptor beta chains below were found in one sample sequenced in a study of T cell repertoires in cytomegalovirus infection. One entry per CDR3 protein, called by TCRdb with MiXCR from the reads. Found here are about 220,000 distinct CDR3 sequences, around 35% of them singletons; the top ten hold approximately 59%. Their cognate antigens are unknown. Here the sequenced sample was CD8+ T cells from cultured PBMCs, taken from culture after CMV antigen stimulation. Every receptor here comes from a human donor in good health (CMV status not recorded). Some clones in this sample may be carry-over from other donors' samples.

This clonotype was counted a few times. V usage is TRBV29-1 and J usage is TRBJ2-1, with D tentatively TRBD2 (6 bases). The CDR3 has 17 amino acids. Germline V lookup: CDR1 SQVTM, CDR2 ANQGSEA. V was cut by 3 bases and J by 2 bases, with 20 bases left in between. The CDR3: CSVEGGGVSRPYNEQFF. The CDR3 DNA follows: TGCAGCGTTGAGGGGGGTGGTGTTAGCAGGCCCTACAATGAGCAGTTCTTC.

The V gene is TRBV6-8, the J gene TRBJ1-2; D ambiguous. Trimming removed 10 bases from V and 4 bases from J, with 22 bases in between. The germline gives CDR1 MNHGY, CDR2 SAAAGT. The CDR3 loop spans 15 amino acids. The CDR3 reads CATDGELRVVYGYTF. Here the CDR3 DNA reads TGTGCCACGGACGGGGAACTCCGCGTCGTCTATGGCTACACCTTC.

The CDR3 DNA reads as TGTGCCAGCTCACCGGAAACTGAAGCTTTCTTT. It translates to CASSPETEAFF. The chain joins TRBV18 to TRBJ1-1; D is unresolved. CDR1 and CDR2 from the germline V gene are KGHSH and LQKENI. V dropped 3 bases and J dropped 5 bases, with 4 bases sitting between them. This CDR3 has 11 amino acids.

The rearrangement links TRBV4-1 to TRBJ2-1; unclear D gene. V lost 1 base and J lost 3, with 10 bases in between. Germline values: CDR1 MGHRA, CDR2 YSYEKL. CDR3 size: 15 residues. The CDR3 spells CASSQGLGFYNEQFF. The CDR3 region has the DNA TGCGCCAGCAGCCAAGGACTGGGATTCTACAATGAGCAGTTCTTC.

The chain couples TRBV27 to TRBJ2-1; 12 nucleotides match TRBD2. The CDR3 is 17 residues long. Germline V gives CDR1 MNHEY, CDR2 SMNVEV (reference sequence). J was trimmed by 4 bases and V by 0 bases; bases with no gene match: 4. CDR3 nucleotide sequence: TGTGCCAGCAGTTTATCCCCCGGACTAGCGGGGTACAATGAGCAGTTCTTC. Its protein product is CASSLSPGLAGYNEQFF.

V gene TRBV11-2 combines with J gene TRBJ1-5; no reliable D call. Germline V gene sequence: CDR1 SGHAT, CDR2 FQNNGV. Deletions cut 1 base from V and 0 bases from J, with 4 bases between. This CDR3 region has 14 residues. This CDR3 is CASSLGYSNQPQHF. In nucleotides, the CDR3 is TGTGCCAGCAGCTTAGGGTATAGCAATCAGCCCCAGCATTTT.

V and J are TRBV29-1 and TRBJ2-1, with 8 bases matching TRBD2. CDR1 is SQVTM and CDR2 is ANQGSEA in the germline V gene. V dropped 6 bases and J dropped 10; count of bases not matched to a gene: 11. The CDR3 length is 13 residues. Here the CDR3 reads CSVGGLAGREQFF. The CDR3 DNA reads TGCAGCGTAGGCGGACTAGCTGGTCGGGAGCAGTTCTTC.

In its sample, this clonotype was seen a few times. The chain recombines TRBV29-1 with TRBJ2-7, with a weak D call TRBD2 (5 bases). CDR3 length: 12 residues. CDR1 is SQVTM and CDR2 is ANQGSEA in the germline V gene. Trimming cost V 4 bases and J 0 bases, with 7 bases left between them. The CDR3 reads CSVVGDSYEQYF. The CDR3 coding sequence is TGCAGCGTTGTGGGAGACTCCTACGAGCAGTACTTC.

V usage is TRBV5-1 and J usage is TRBJ2-7; TRBD2 aligns across 8 bases. Germline values: CDR1 SGHRS, CDR2 YFSETQ. This CDR3 has 17 amino acids. The V gene end was trimmed by 5 bases and the J gene end by 0 bases; junction bases not matched to a gene: 13. The CDR3 region is CASRRLAGAPSSYEQYF. For the CDR3, the DNA is TGCGCCAGCAGGAGGCTAGCGGGTGCCCCGAGCTCCTACGAGCAGTACTTC.

This clonotype has more than one count but fewer than ten. V usage is TRBV7-9 and J usage is TRBJ2-7; 7 nucleotides agree with TRBD1. CDR3 length: 15 amino acids. Germline V CDR1 and CDR2: SEHNR, FQNEAQ (reference sequence). Trimming took 4 bases from V and 1 from J; bases not matched to a gene: 7. CDR3 amino acids: CASSYRDSRSYEQYF. DNA for the CDR3: TGTGCCAGCAGCTACCGGGACAGCAGATCCTACGAGCAGTACTTC.

CDR3 residues: CASSPKITGRGNEKLFF. DNA of the CDR3: TGCGCCAGCAGTCCCAAGATCACAGGGAGGGGGAATGAAAAACTGTTTTTT. The V call is TRBV23-1, the J call TRBJ1-4; TRBD1 is a possible D gene (6 bases). TRBV23-1 qualifies as an ORF whose function is uncertain. Trimming pared 4 bases from V and 5 bases from J, leaving 20 bases between. The CDR3 sequence is 17 residues long.

The chain uses TRBV11-2 and TRBJ2-1; 13 nucleotides line up with TRBD2. V shed 4 bases, J shed 10 bases, and the junction held 13 bases outside the gene matches. Germline CDR1 and CDR2: SGHAT and FQNNGV. The CDR3 covers 17 residues. The CDR3 DNA is TGTGCCAGCAGCTCCCTCCGAACTAGCGGGGGGGCCATCGAGCAGTTCTTC. It codes for CASSSLRTSGGAIEQFF.

This clonotype has just a few counts. This sequence joins TRBV9 and TRBJ2-7, with D maybe TRBD2 (5 bases). Germline V gene lookup returns CDR1 SGDLS and CDR2 YYNGEE. The CDR3 runs 13 residues. V lost 0 bases to trimming and J lost 9 bases, with 13 bases between them. DNA for the CDR3: TGTGCCAGCAGCGTAGGACTAAATTCGTGGCAGTACTTC. This sequence encodes CASSVGLNSWQYF.